The 26 T cell receptor beta chains reported below all come from one sample, sequenced in a study of T cell changes during pregnancy in multiple sclerosis. Repertoires were generated with immunoSEQ multiplex PCR, while TCRdb's copy carries only in-frame clones and drops some. The sample shows approximately 44,000 clones, 80% to 95% of them seen only once. Sequenced here: CD4+ T cells from peripheral blood mononuclear cells, sampled before pregnancy. Every receptor here comes from a female donor with multiple sclerosis, enrolled in a pregnancy study.

The sample holds one count of this clone. The chain recombines TRBV29-1 with TRBJ1-5; a possible D gene is TRBD1 (6 bases). CDR3 length equals 12 residues. Trimming took 4 bases from V and 5 from J, leaving 9 bases between them. Germline V gene sequence: CDR1 SQVTM, CDR2 ANQGSEA. The DNA for the CDR3 is TGCAGCGTTGGGGGGCAGGATCAGCCCCAGCATTTT. Its protein is CSVGGQDQPQHF.

The sample holds a few counts of this clone. This sequence joins TRBV28 and TRBJ2-7; 9 nucleotides agree with TRBD1. From germline, CDR1 is MDHEN and CDR2 SYDVKM. CDR3 length equals 15 residues. Trimming cost V 2 bases and J 5 bases; bases outside gene matches: 7. The chain's CDR3 is CASSLGGTGNDEQYF. DNA for the CDR3: TGTGCCAGCAGTTTAGGTGGGACAGGGAACGACGAGCAGTACTTC. Drawing the rest from reference TRBV28 and TRBJ2-7, the complete variable domain is DVKVTQSSRYLVKRTGEKVFLECVQDMDHENMFWYRQDPGLGLRLIYFSYDVKMKEKGDIPEGYSVSREKKERFSLILESASTNQTSMYLCASSLGGTGNDEQYFGPGTRLTVT.

The V gene is TRBV7-3, the J gene TRBJ1-1; TRBD1 might be the D (5 bases). Between the trimmed V and J ends, which lost 2 bases and 3 bases, there was a span of 10 bases. In germline, CDR1 is SGHTA, CDR2 FQGTGA. This CDR3 has 14 amino acids. CDR3 DNA: TGTGCCAGCAGCTTACAGGGCTCCCACACTGAAGCTTTCTTT. Its translation is CASSLQGSHTEAFF.

The J gene is TRBJ1-2, the V gene TRBV5-1, with D possibly TRBD1 on 6 matching bases. The CDR3 is 15 amino acids. Germline CDR1 reads SGHRS; CDR2 reads YFSETQ. The V end was cut by 1 base, the J end by 7 bases, with 17 bases between. The DNA of the CDR3 is TGCGCCAGCAGCTTGTCTGGGGGCGAAGGTAGTGGCTACACCTTC. As protein: CASSLSGGEGSGYTF.

The V gene is TRBV11-1, the J gene TRBJ1-2; tentative D call: TRBD1 (5 bases). Trimming left V 6 bases short and J 0 bases short, with 11 bases between. The CDR3 spans 14 residues. Germline V CDR1 and CDR2: SGHAT, FQDESV (reference sequence). The CDR3 DNA reads as TGTGCCAGCAGTTGGAGACAGTCTAACTATGGCTACACCTTC. Its translation: CASSWRQSNYGYTF.

The CDR3 nucleotides read TGTGCCAGCAGTGGACAGGGCCACGAGCAGTACTTC. Its translation: CASSGQGHEQYF. The V call is TRBV6-5, the J call TRBJ2-7, with 8 bases matching TRBD1. CDR1 and CDR2 (germline): MNHEY, SVGAGI. The J segment lost 5 bases and the V segment lost 5 bases, leaving 2 bases of the junction unmatched. The CDR3 contains 12 residues.

The V call is TRBV30, the J call TRBJ2-7; 11 bases match TRBD1. In germline, CDR1 is GTSNPN, CDR2 SVGIG (reference sequence). J was trimmed by 6 bases and V by 4 bases; bases with no gene match: 5. This CDR3 has 13 amino acids. DNA of the CDR3: TGTGCCTGGACCCGGACAGGGGGCGGCGAGCAGTACTTC. Translation gives CAWTRTGGGEQYF.

A single count supports this clone. The chain's CDR3 is CASSQRQGWDNEQFF. The CDR3 DNA is TGCGCCAGCAGCCAAAGACAGGGGTGGGACAATGAGCAGTTCTTC. The V call is TRBV5-1, the J call TRBJ2-1; TRBD1 matches 8 bases. Per germline, CDR1 SGHRS and CDR2 YFSETQ. The CDR3 is 15 residues long. Trimming took 4 bases from V and 5 from J; bases not matched to a gene: 8. The variable domain in full, with the rest retrieved from reference TRBV5-1 and TRBJ2-1, is KAGVTQTPRYLIKTRGQQVTLSCSPISGHRSVSWYQQTPGQGLQFLFEYFSETQRNKGNFPGRFSGRQFSNSRSEMNVSTLELGDSALYLCASSQRQGWDNEQFFGPGTRLTVL.

CDR3: CASRLRTGGNTIYF. The CDR3 DNA is TGTGCCAGCAGGCTTAGGACAGGGGGAAACACCATATATTTT. V usage is TRBV6-1 and J usage is TRBJ1-3, with 8 bases that match TRBD1. Germline V gives CDR1 MNHNS, CDR2 SASEGT. The length of the CDR3 is 14 residues. The V gene end was trimmed by 6 bases and the J gene end by 4 bases; junction bases not matched to a gene: 5.

The chain combines TRBV5-4 with TRBJ1-5; 10 positions agree with TRBD1. V lost 0 bases and J lost 4; bases outside the gene matches: 7. CDR3 length equals 17 residues. The germline V gene encodes CDR1 SGHNT and CDR2 YYREEE (reference sequence). For the CDR3, the DNA is TGTGCCAGCAGCTTGGGGGGGGGACAGGGGAGAAATCAGCCCCAGCATTTT. Translating it yields CASSLGGGQGRNQPQHF.

This chain uses TRBV2 with TRBJ1-5; possible D gene TRBD1, 6 bases. The CDR3 loop spans 13 amino acids. CDR1 is SNHLY, CDR2 FYNNEI, per germline. V was pared by 6 bases and J by 4 bases, with 10 bases between. CDR3 nucleotides: TGTGCCAGCAGCACCACAGGGAATCAGCCCCAGCATTTT. Translating gives CASSTTGNQPQHF. The full variable domain, with the rest looked up from reference TRBV2 and TRBJ1-5, is EPEVTQTPSHQVTQMGQEVILRCVPISNHLYFYWYRQILGQKVEFLVSFYNNEISEKSEIFDDQFSVERPDGSNFTLKIRSTKLEDSAMYFCASSTTGNQPQHFGDGTRLSIL.

The chain recombines TRBV27 with TRBJ2-7, with 9 bases lining up with TRBD2. Germline V lookup: CDR1 MNHEY, CDR2 SMNVEV (reference sequence). The CDR3 spans 15 residues. The J segment lost 1 base and the V segment lost 4 bases, leaving 5 bases of the junction unmatched. The CDR3 nucleotides read TGTGCCAGCAGTTCTCCTAGCGGGAAGTCCTACGAGCAGTACTTC. Its translation: CASSSPSGKSYEQYF.

J is TRBJ1-2 and V is TRBV7-9; D unresolved. The germline V gene has CDR1 SEHNR and CDR2 FQNEAQ (reference sequence). V was cut by 1 base and J by 11 bases, with 11 bases left in between. This CDR3 has 12 amino acids. The CDR3, as DNA: TGTGCCAGCAGCTTAGACGTTGAGTCTTACACCTTC. Translating it yields CASSLDVESYTF. Complete variable domain (other parts from reference TRBV7-9 and TRBJ1-2): DTGVSQNPRHKITKRGQNVTFRCDPISEHNRLYWYRQTLGQGPEFLTYFQNEAQLEKSRLLSDRFSAERPKGSFSTLEIQRTEQGDSAMYLCASSLDVESYTFGSGTRLTVV.

The chain combines TRBV7-3 with TRBJ1-3, with D tentatively TRBD1 (6 bases). V shed 5 bases and J shed 3 bases, with 14 bases lying between them. This CDR3 comprises 15 residues. Germline-derived CDR1 and CDR2 are SGHTA and FQGTGA. The CDR3 protein is CASSPRGGIGNTIYF. Here the CDR3 DNA reads TGTGCCAGCAGCCCCAGGGGAGGGATTGGAAACACCATATATTTT.

The J gene is TRBJ1-1, the V gene TRBV28, with D possibly TRBD1 on 5 matching bases. CDR1 is MDHEN and CDR2 is SYDVKM in the germline V gene. This CDR3 contains 13 residues. The ends were cut back, 10 bases at V and 1 base at J, with 13 bases in the middle. CDR3 coding DNA: TGTGCCATCACAACAGACAGGAACACTGAAGCTTTCTTT. It translates to CAITTDRNTEAFF.

The rearrangement joins TRBV28 to TRBJ1-4; D remains unclear. This CDR3 comprises 15 residues. Germline CDR1 is MDHEN and CDR2 is SYDVKM. V was clipped by 2 bases and J by 0 bases, with 7 bases between them. The CDR3 DNA follows: TGTGCCAGCAGTTTAGGCGGGGCAACTAATGAAAAACTGTTTTTT. It is translated as CASSLGGATNEKLFF.

The chain joins TRBV16 to TRBJ1-2; a weak D match, TRBD1 (5 bases). V was pared by 0 bases and J by 8 bases, with 16 bases between. This CDR3 spans 15 amino acids. Germline CDR1 KGHSY, CDR2 FQNENV. CDR3 protein: CASSQSAGRDWGYTF. CDR3 in DNA: TGTGCCAGCAGCCAATCCGCTGGCAGGGACTGGGGCTACACCTTC.

This chain uses TRBV19 with TRBJ1-3; maybe TRBD1 (6 bases). The CDR3 runs 14 residues. The germline CDR1 and CDR2 sequences are LNHDA and SQIVND (reference sequence). V lost 6 bases and J lost 2, with 11 bases in between. CDR3 DNA: TGTGCCAGTAGACCCACAGGGACTGGAAACACCATATATTTT. Its translation is CASRPTGTGNTIYF.

This chain uses TRBV2 with TRBJ2-7, with TRBD2 as a possible D gene (7 bases). V lost 11 bases and J 2 bases, leaving 16 bases between the germline ends. This CDR3 contains 13 residues. CDR1 and CDR2 (germline): SNHLY, FYNNEI. The CDR3 protein is CAGGGTSPYEQYF. The CDR3 nucleotides read TGTGCCGGGGGAGGGACAAGCCCCTACGAGCAGTACTTC.

The rearrangement joins TRBV7-2 to TRBJ1-5; D perhaps matches TRBD1 (5 bases). CDR3 length: 16 residues. Trimming left V 5 bases short and J 1 base short, with 15 bases between. Germline V CDR1 and CDR2: SGHTA, FQGNSA. Here the CDR3 reads CASSLRQSTSNQPQHF. The DNA for the CDR3 is TGTGCCAGCAGCCTAAGACAGTCTACGAGCAATCAGCCCCAGCATTTT.

This clone was counted a single time. The genes are TRBV2 and TRBJ1-5; D remains ambiguous. Trimming pared 7 bases from V and 0 bases from J, leaving 7 bases between. Germline V lookup: CDR1 SNHLY, CDR2 FYNNEI. CDR3 length: 13 amino acids. The CDR3 DNA reads as TGTGCCAGCATTGCAGATAGCAATCAGCCCCAGCATTTT. Translation: CASIADSNQPQHF.

The V and J genes are TRBV5-1 and TRBJ2-3, with 16 bases identical to TRBD2. There are 19 residues in the CDR3. The J segment lost 0 bases and the V segment lost 3 bases, leaving 7 bases of the junction unmatched. The germline V gene encodes CDR1 SGHRS and CDR2 YFSETQ. The chain's CDR3 is CASSWGLAGGSHSTDTQYF. The CDR3 coding sequence is TGCGCCAGCAGCTGGGGACTAGCGGGGGGGTCGCATAGCACAGATACGCAGTATTTT.

This chain links TRBV30 with TRBJ2-2; 9 nucleotides align to TRBD1. Germline-derived CDR1 and CDR2 are GTSNPN and SVGIG (reference sequence). With V trimmed by 3 bases and J by 6 bases, 17 bases remained unmatched. The CDR3 has 18 amino acids. The CDR3 sequence is CAWSDTPSGTGFSGELFF. The CDR3 DNA sequence: TGTGCCTGGAGCGACACCCCCTCCGGGACAGGGTTCTCCGGGGAGCTGTTTTTT.

This clone has more than one count but fewer than ten. The chain links TRBV18 to TRBJ2-7; 7 bases are shared with TRBD2. In germline, CDR1 is KGHSH, CDR2 LQKENI. V was pared by 6 bases and J by 0 bases, with 8 bases of the junction left unmatched. The CDR3 totals 15 residues. The CDR3 DNA is TGTGCCAGCTCCCTCAGAGGCGGGAGCTCCTACGAGCAGTACTTC. This gives the protein CASSLRGGSSYEQYF.

This rearrangement joins TRBV29-1 to TRBJ2-7, with D possibly matching TRBD1 (5 bases). Germline V gene lookup returns CDR1 SQVTM and CDR2 ANQGSEA. V was shortened by 4 bases and J by 3 bases, with 16 bases between the two germline ends. This CDR3 is built from 14 residues. As DNA, the CDR3 is TGCAGCGTTGGGGGCGCCGGGCCCCTCTACGAGCAGTACTTC. It yields the protein CSVGGAGPLYEQYF.

V usage is TRBV7-2 and J usage is TRBJ1-1, with D possibly TRBD1 on 6 matching bases. The V end lost 6 bases, the J end lost 5 bases, and 19 bases lay between the germline ends. CDR3 length: 15 residues. Germline V CDR1 and CDR2: SGHTA, FQGNSA. CDR3 residues: CASSLTGGLGTEAFF. The CDR3 bases are TGTGCCAGCAGTTTAACGGGGGGGCTGGGGACTGAAGCTTTCTTT. Filled out from reference TRBV7-2 and TRBJ1-1, the complete variable domain reads GAGVSQSPSNKVTEKGKDVELRCDPISGHTALYWYRQSLGQGLEFLIYFQGNSAPDKSGLPSDRFSAERTGGSVSTLTIQRTQQEDSAVYLCASSLTGGLGTEAFFGQGTRLTVV.